This T cell receptor beta chain was found in a study of blood T cell repertoires in COVID-19. Study context: Collection of acute and convalescent COVID-19 samples took place in the United States, Italy and Spain. PBMCs, B-cell-depleted T cells, or T cells were the source of the cDNA or gDNA that made up the material.

In the original processing: Reference gene primer amplification gave nucleated cell count estimates. Data came from immunoSEQ multiplex PCR; TCRdb stores just in-frame clones and leaves some out. V and J calls and clone size are copied from that table; D and trimming were computed from the DNA. The sample has roughly 150,000 clones, roughly 84% seen once. The Seattle site enrolled patients during active infection and followed them longitudinally. The germline gives CDR1 LNHDA, CDR2 SQIVND (reference sequence). This CDR3 comprises 15 residues. The trim removed 6 bases at V and 2 bases at J, leaving 8 bases unmatched.

Sequencing was performed on peripheral blood. The sequence was collected from a woman in her forties or fifties with COVID-19, enrolled during active disease. The chain combines TRBV19 with TRBJ2-7; 9 nucleotides agree with TRBD1. CDR3 residues: CASSPLGQGPYEQYF. In DNA form, the CDR3 reads TGTGCCAGTAGCCCCCTCGGACAGGGGCCCTACGAGCAGTACTTC.